The rows below give T cell receptor beta chains drawn from one sample of a study of blood T cell repertoires in COVID-19. TCRdb keeps only in-frame clones here, not all; method: immunoSEQ multiplex PCR. The table has 250,000 or so clones, about 91% seen once. Sequencing was carried out using PBMCs or T cells enriched from blood (not recorded which). The receptors derive from a human donor in a cohort exposed to, infected with or recovered from COVID-19 (not recorded which). The donor label of this sample is uncertain. The CDR3 runs from the conserved cysteine through the conserved F or W. A D gene is named only where the DNA matches it firmly. A clone size is listed for some rows: how often the clone was seen (once, few, many), or a class if it is expanded.

V gene,D gene,J gene,clone size,CDR3 DNA,CDR3 protein
TRBV9,TRBD2,TRBJ2-1,NA,TGTGCCAGCAGTCCCAGCAGCGGGGGGGCCGCTGAGCAGTTCTTC,CASSPSSGGAAEQFF
TRBV7-7,NA,TRBJ2-5,NA,TGTGCCAGCAGTCCCTTGTCGGCTAGTTCGGAGACCCAGTACTTC,CASSPLSASSETQYF
TRBV29-1,NA,TRBJ1-1,NA,TGCAGCGTTGGGCAGGGAAACACTGAAGCTTTCTTT,CSVGQGNTEAFF
TRBV9,TRBD1,TRBJ1-3,NA,TGTGCCAGCGGGGCGGCAGGGGGCTTCGGAAACACCATATATTTT,CASGAAGGFGNTIYF
TRBV19,TRBD1,TRBJ2-7,NA,TGTGCCAGTAGTTACGGACAGGGGGCCTACGAGCAGTACTTC,CASSYGQGAYEQYF
TRBV19,NA,TRBJ1-5,NA,TGTGCCAGTAATCAGGGGTGGCTTCAGCCCCAGCATTTT,CASNQGWLQPQHF
TRBV4-1,TRBD2,TRBJ2-3,NA,TGCGCCAGCAGCCAAGGAATAGCGGGGGGTCTGGGCACAGATACGCAGTATTTT,CASSQGIAGGLGTDTQYF
TRBV12-3/TRBV12-4,NA,TRBJ1-4,NA,TGTGCCAGCAGGATCAGGGCTAATGAAAAACTGTTTTTT,CASRIRANEKLFF
TRBV28,NA,TRBJ1-2,NA,TGTGCCAGCAGTCCCCCCCCACCTCTAGTCAAAAGGGGCTACACCTTC,CASSPPPPLVKRGYTF
TRBV11-2,TRBD1,TRBJ1-1,NA,TGTGCCAGCAGCTTAGGGCGACAGGGGGCGGCAGTCACTGAAGCTTTCTTT,CASSLGRQGAAVTEAFF
TRBV18,NA,TRBJ1-4,once,TGTGCCAGCTCACCACGGGAGATAGCAACTAATGAAAAACTGTTTTTT,CASSPREIATNEKLFF
TRBV19,TRBD1,TRBJ2-2,NA,TGTGCCAGTAGTGGGAAGGGGAACAGGGGAACCGGGGAGCTGTTTTTT,CASSGKGNRGTGELFF
TRBV14,NA,TRBJ2-3,NA,TGTGCCAGCAGCCGATACAAGGGGACAGATACGCAGTATTTT,CASSRYKGTDTQYF
TRBV7-8,NA,TRBJ1-1,NA,TGTGCCAGCAGCTTAGCGCAGGATTGGACTGAAGCTTTCTTT,CASSLAQDWTEAFF
TRBV7-9,TRBD2,TRBJ2-5,NA,TGTGCCAGCAGCCTCACTAGCGGGTGGGAGACCCAGTACTTC,CASSLTSGWETQYF
TRBV5-5,NA,TRBJ1-5,NA,TGTGCCAGCAGCTTGTCGGCAGGGCCCAATCAGCCCCAGCATTTT,CASSLSAGPNQPQHF
TRBV7-6,TRBD2,TRBJ2-2,NA,TGTGCCAGCAGCGCCCGCGGGGGGGGGAACACCGGGGAGCTGTTTTTT,CASSARGGGNTGELFF
TRBV19,NA,TRBJ1-5,NA,TGTGCCAGTAGACCGCCTCTACAGGGACGAGAGCAGCCCCAGCATTTT,CASRPPLQGREQPQHF
TRBV7-3,NA,TRBJ2-4,NA,TGTGCCAGCAGCCCCCTAGGGGATAAAAACATTCAGTACTTC,CASSPLGDKNIQYF
TRBV6-5,NA,TRBJ2-7,few,TGTGCCAGCAGTTACTCTACAGGTAGCTCCTACGAGCAGTACTTC,CASSYSTGSSYEQYF
TRBV19,NA,TRBJ2-2,NA,TGTGCCACGAATCGGGGGGCCTACACCGGGGAGCTGTTTTTT,CATNRGAYTGELFF
TRBV7-9,NA,TRBJ2-3,NA,TGTGCCAGCAGCTCCCTACTAGCAATCACAGATACGCAGTATTTT,CASSSLLAITDTQYF
TRBV27,NA,TRBJ2-7,NA,TGTGCCAGCAGTCGACACACAGGGTCCTCCTACGAGCAGTACTTC,CASSRHTGSSYEQYF
TRBV6-5,TRBD1,TRBJ1-5,NA,TGTGCCAGCAGCCAGACAGGGGGCGGTCAGCCCCAGCATTTT,CASSQTGGGQPQHF
TRBV19,NA,TRBJ1-1,NA,TGTGCCAGTAGTAAGTCCACAGGGTGGACCACTGAAGCTTTCTTT,CASSKSTGWTTEAFF
TRBV5-8,NA,TRBJ2-6,NA,TGTGCCAGCAGCCGGGGGACAGCTGGGGCCAACGTCCTGACTTTC,CASSRGTAGANVLTF